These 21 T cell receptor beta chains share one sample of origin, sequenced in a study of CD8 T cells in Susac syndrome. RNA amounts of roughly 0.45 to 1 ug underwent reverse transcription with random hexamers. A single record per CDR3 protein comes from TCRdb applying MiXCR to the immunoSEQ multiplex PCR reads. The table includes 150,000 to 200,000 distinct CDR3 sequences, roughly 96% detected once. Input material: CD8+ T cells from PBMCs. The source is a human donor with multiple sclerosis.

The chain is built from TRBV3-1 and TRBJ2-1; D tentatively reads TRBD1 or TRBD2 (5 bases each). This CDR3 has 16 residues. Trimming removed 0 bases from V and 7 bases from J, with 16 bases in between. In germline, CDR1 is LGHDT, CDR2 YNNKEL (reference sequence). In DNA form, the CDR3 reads TGTGCCAGCAGCCAAGATTTGGGGGTCACACAAAATGAGCAGTTCTTC. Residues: CASSQDLGVTQNEQFF.

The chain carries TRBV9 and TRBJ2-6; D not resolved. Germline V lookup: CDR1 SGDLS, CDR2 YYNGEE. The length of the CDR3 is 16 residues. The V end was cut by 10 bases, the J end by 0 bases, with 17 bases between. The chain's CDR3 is CAGHGRTTSGANVLTF. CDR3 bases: TGTGCCGGCCACGGACGTACAACCTCTGGGGCCAACGTCCTGACTTTC.

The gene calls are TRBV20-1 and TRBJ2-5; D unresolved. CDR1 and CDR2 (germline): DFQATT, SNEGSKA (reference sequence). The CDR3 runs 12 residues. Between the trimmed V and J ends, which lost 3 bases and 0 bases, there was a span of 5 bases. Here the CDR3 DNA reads TGCAGTGCTAGGGTCTACCAAGAGACCCAGTACTTC. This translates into CSARVYQETQYF.

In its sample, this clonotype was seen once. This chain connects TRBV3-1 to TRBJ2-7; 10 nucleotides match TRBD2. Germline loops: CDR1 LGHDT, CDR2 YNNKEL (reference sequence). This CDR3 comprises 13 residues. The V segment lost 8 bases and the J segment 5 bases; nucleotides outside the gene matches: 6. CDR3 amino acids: CASDSGRSNEQYF. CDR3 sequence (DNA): TGTGCCAGCGATAGCGGGAGGTCTAACGAGCAGTACTTC.

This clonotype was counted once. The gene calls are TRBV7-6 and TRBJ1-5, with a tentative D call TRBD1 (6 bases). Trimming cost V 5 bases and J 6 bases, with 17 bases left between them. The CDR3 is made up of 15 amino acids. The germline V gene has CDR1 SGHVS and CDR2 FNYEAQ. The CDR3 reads CASSRGQGLSQPQHF. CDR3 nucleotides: TGTGCCAGCAGCCGGGGGCAGGGGTTGAGTCAGCCCCAGCATTTT.

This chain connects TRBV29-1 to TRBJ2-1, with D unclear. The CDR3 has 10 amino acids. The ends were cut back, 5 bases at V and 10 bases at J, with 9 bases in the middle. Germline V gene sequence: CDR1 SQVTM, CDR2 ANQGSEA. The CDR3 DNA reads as TGCAGCGTTTCGACCCCGGAGCAGTTCTTC. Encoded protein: CSVSTPEQFF.

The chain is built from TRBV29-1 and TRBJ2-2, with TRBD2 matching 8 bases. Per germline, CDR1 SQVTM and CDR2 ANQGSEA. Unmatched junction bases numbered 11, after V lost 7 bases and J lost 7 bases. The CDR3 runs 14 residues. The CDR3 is CSAQKRERVGELFF. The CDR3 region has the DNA TGCAGCGCACAGAAGCGGGAGCGTGTCGGGGAGCTGTTTTTT.

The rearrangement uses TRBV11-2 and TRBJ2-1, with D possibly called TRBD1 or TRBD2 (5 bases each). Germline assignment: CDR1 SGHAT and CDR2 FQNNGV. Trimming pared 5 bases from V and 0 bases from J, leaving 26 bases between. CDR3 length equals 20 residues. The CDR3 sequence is CASSLKWDGTPQSSYNEQFF. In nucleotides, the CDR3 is TGTGCCAGCAGCCTAAAGTGGGACGGAACTCCGCAGAGCTCCTACAATGAGCAGTTCTTC.

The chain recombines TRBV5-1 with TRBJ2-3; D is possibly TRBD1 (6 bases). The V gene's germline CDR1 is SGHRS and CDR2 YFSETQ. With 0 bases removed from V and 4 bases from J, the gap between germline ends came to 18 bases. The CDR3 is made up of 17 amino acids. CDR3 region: CASSLVPTGNVADTQYF. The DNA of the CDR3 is TGCGCCAGCAGCTTGGTCCCCACAGGGAATGTTGCAGATACGCAGTATTTT.

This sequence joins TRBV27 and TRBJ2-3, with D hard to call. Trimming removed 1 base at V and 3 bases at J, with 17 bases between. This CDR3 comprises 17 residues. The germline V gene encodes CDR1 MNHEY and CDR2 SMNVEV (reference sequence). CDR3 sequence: CASSLYRVTAATDTQYF. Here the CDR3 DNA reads TGTGCCAGCAGTTTATATAGGGTGACGGCAGCTACAGATACGCAGTATTTT.

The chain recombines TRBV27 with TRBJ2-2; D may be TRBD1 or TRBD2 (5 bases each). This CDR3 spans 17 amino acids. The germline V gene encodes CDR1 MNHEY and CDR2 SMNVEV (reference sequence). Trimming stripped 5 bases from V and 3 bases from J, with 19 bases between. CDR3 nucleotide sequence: TGTGCCAGCAGTCTTCGGGACGGAAGGGCCTACACCGGGGAGCTGTTTTTT. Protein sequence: CASSLRDGRAYTGELFF.

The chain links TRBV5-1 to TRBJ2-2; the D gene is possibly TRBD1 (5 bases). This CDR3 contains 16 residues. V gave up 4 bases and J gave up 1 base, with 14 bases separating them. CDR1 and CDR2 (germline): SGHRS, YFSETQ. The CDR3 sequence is CASSPNLQGNTGELFF. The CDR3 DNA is TGCGCCAGCAGCCCGAACCTGCAGGGGAACACCGGGGAGCTGTTTTTT.

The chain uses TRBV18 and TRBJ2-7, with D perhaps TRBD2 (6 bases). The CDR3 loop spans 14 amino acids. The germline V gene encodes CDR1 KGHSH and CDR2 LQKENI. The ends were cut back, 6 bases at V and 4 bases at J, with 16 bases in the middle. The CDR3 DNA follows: TGTGCCAGCTCGCGCGGGGACGGACTATACGAGCAGTACTTC. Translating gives CASSRGDGLYEQYF.

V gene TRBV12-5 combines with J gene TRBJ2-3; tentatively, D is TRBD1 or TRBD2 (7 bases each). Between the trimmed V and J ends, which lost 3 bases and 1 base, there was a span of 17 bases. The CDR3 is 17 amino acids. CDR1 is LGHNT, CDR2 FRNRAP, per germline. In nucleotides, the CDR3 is TGTGCTAGTGGTTTCCCCAGGGGGGGAGTCCGCACAGATACGCAGTATTTT. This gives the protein CASGFPRGGVRTDTQYF.

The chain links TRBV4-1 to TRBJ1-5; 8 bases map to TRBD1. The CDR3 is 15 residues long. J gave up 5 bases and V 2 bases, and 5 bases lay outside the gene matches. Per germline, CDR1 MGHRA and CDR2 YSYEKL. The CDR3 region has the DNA TGCGCCAGCAGCCAAATTTCAGGGGGCCATCAGCCCCAGCATTTT. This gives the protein CASSQISGGHQPQHF.

The CDR3 bases are TGTGCCAGCAGCGGCAGGTTTGAAAGGGACGAGCAGTACTTC. This translates into CASSGRFERDEQYF. The chain couples TRBV5-6 to TRBJ2-7; D is undetermined. Trimming shortened V by 4 bases and J by 5 bases, and 16 bases separated the two germline ends. Per germline, CDR1 SGHDT and CDR2 YYEEEE. This CDR3 is 14 amino acids long.

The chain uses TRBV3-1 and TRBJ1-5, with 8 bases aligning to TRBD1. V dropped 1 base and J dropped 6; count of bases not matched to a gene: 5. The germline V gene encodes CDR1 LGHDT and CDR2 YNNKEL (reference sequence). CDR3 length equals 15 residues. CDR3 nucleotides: TGTGCCAGCAGCCAAGTTTCAGGGGGCGGTCAGCCCCAGCATTTT. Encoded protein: CASSQVSGGGQPQHF.

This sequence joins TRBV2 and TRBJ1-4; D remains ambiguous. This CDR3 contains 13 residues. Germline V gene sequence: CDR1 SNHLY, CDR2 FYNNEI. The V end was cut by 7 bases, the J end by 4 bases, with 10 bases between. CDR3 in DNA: TGTGCCAGCATCGGAGGGTATAATGAAAAACTGTTTTTT. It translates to CASIGGYNEKLFF.

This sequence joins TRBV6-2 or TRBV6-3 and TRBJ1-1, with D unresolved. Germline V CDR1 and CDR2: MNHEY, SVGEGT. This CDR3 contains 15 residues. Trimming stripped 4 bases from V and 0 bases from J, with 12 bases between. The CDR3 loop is CASSWALVLNTEAFF. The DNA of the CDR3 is TGTGCCAGCAGTTGGGCATTGGTATTGAACACTGAAGCTTTCTTT.

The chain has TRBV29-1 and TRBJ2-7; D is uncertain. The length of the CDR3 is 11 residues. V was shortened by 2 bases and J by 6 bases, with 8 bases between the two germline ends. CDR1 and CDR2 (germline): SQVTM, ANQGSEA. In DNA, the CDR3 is TGCAGCGTTGAACAGTTGGCCGAGCAGTACTTC. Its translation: CSVEQLAEQYF.

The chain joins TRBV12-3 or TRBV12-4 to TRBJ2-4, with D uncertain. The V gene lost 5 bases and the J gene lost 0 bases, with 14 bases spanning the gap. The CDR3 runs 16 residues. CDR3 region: CASSPLPAPAKNIQYF. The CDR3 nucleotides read TGTGCCAGCAGTCCCCTTCCGGCCCCAGCCAAAAACATTCAGTACTTC.